The T cell receptor (beta chain) under discussion was sequenced for a study of blood T cells in healthy people across ages. Study-level findings and limits: When set beside aged donors, long-lived donors presented more naive CD4+ cells and higher diversity.

Then a second PCR, running roughly 7 to 11 cycles, was carried out with a sample-barcoded 5' primer and a J-beta primer mix. TCRdb reprocessed the 5' RACE reads with MiXCR, giving one entry per CDR3 protein. The table records 1.5 million to 2 million distinct CDR3 sequences, 28% of them present only once. Germline lookup yields CDR1 SGHRS and CDR2 YFSETQ. This CDR3 region has 15 residues. This clonotype occurred many times. The antigen is unknown. The junction shows a germline mismatch at one end, possibly a read error. The sequence was obtained from a woman younger than 45 in good health. The gene calls are TRBV5-1 and TRBJ2-5, with TRBD2 matching over 11 bases. Input material: blood. Here the CDR3 DNA reads TGTGCCAGCAGCTTACTAGCGGGGGACCAAGAGACCCAGTACTTC. Translation gives CASSLLAGDQETQYF.